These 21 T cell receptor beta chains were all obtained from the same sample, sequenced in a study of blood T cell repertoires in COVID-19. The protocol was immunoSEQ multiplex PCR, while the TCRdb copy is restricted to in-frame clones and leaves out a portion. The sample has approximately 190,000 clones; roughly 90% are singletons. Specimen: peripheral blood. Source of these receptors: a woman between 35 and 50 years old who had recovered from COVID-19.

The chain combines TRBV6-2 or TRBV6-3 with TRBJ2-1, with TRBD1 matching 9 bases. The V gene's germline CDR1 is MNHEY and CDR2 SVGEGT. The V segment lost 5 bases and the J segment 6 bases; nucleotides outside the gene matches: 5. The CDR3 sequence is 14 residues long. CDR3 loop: CASSGTGLGNEQFF. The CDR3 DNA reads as TGTGCCAGCAGTGGGACAGGGTTGGGCAATGAGCAGTTCTTC.

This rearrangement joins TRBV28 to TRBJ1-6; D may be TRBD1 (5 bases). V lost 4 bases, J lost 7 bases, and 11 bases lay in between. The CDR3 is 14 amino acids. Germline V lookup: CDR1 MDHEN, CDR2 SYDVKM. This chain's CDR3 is CASSSTGGNSPLHF. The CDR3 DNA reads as TGTGCCAGCAGTTCCACGGGGGGAAATTCACCCCTCCACTTT.

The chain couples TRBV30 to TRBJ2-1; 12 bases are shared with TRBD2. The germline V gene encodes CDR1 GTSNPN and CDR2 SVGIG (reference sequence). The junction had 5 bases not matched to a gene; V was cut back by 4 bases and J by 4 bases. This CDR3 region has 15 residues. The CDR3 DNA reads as TGTGCCTGGAAACCTGGACTAGCGGGATACAATGAGCAGTTCTTC. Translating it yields CAWKPGLAGYNEQFF.

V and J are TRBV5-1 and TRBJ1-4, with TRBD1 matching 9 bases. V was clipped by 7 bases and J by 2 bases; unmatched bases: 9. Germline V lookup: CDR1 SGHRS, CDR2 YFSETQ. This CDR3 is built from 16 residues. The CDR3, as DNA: TGCGCCAGCCGAGGACAGGGGATTTTTACTAATGAAAAACTGTTTTTT. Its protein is CASRGQGIFTNEKLFF.

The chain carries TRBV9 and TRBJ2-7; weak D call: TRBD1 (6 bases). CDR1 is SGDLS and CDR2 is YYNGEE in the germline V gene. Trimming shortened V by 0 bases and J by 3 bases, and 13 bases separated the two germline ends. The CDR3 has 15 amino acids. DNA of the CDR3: TGTGCCAGCAGCGTAGGGTCAGGGGAAGTCTACGAGCAGTACTTC. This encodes CASSVGSGEVYEQYF.

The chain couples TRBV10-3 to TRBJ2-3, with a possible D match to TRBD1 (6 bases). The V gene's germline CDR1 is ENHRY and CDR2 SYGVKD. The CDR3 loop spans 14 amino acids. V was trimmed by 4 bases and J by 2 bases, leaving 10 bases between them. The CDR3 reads CAISVGGATDTQYF. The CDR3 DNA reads TGTGCCATCAGTGTAGGGGGTGCCACAGATACGCAGTATTTT.

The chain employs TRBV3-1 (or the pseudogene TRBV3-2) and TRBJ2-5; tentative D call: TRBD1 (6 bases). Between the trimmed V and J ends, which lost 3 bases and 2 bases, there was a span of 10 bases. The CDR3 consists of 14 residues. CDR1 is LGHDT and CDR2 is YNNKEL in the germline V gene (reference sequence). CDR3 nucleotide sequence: TGTGCCAGCAGCCAGAATACAGGGCAAGAGACCCAGTACTTC. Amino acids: CASSQNTGQETQYF.

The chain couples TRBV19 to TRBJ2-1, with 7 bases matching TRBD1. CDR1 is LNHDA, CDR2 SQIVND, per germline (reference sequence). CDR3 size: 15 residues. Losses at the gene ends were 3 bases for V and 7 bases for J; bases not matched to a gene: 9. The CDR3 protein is CASSMGQMRENEQFF. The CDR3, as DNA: TGTGCCAGTAGTATGGGACAGATGAGGGAAAATGAGCAGTTCTTC.

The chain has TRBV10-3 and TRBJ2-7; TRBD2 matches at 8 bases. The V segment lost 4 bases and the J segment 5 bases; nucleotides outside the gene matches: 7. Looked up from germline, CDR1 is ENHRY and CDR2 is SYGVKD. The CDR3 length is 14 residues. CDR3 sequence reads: CAISGTSKPDEQYF. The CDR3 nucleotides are TGTGCCATCAGTGGGACTAGCAAGCCCGACGAGCAGTACTTC.

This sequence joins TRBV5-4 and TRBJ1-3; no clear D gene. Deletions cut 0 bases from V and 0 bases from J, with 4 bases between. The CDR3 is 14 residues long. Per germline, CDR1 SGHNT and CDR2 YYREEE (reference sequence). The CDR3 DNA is TGTGCCAGCAGCTTGGCCGGCTCTGGAAACACCATATATTTT. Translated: CASSLAGSGNTIYF.

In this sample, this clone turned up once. The CDR3 loop reads CATSWTSVYNEQFF. As DNA, the CDR3 is TGTGCCACCTCATGGACTAGCGTATACAATGAGCAGTTCTTC. The chain employs TRBV28 and TRBJ2-1, with TRBD2 identical over 9 bases. The length of the CDR3 is 14 residues. Germline V gene lookup returns CDR1 MDHEN and CDR2 SYDVKM. The V segment lost 10 bases and the J segment 4 bases; nucleotides outside the gene matches: 8.

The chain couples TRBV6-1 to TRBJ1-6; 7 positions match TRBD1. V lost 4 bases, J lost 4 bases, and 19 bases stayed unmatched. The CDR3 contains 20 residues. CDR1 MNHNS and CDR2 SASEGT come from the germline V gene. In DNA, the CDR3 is TGTGCCAGCAGTGGAACGACAGGGTGGACCGGAGATAATTATAATTCACCCCTCCACTTT. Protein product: CASSGTTGWTGDNYNSPLHF.

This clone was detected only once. CDR3 DNA: TGTGCCAGCCCCGTCCTCAATCAGCCCCAGCATTTT. It yields the protein CASPVLNQPQHF. The genes are TRBV28 and TRBJ1-5, with D unresolved. The V and J ends lost 8 bases and 3 bases respectively, with 8 bases between them. The CDR3 is 12 amino acids. The germline V gene encodes CDR1 MDHEN and CDR2 SYDVKM.

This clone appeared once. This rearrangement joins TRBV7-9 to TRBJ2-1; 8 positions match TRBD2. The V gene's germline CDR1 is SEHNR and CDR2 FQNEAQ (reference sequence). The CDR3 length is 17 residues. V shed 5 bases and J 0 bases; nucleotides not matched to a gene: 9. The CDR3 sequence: CASSRGGLANSYNEQFF. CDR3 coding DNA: TGTGCCAGCAGCCGAGGAGGACTAGCCAACTCCTACAATGAGCAGTTCTTC. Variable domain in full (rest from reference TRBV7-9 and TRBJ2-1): DTGVSQNPRHKITKRGQNVTFRCDPISEHNRLYWYRQTLGQGPEFLTYFQNEAQLEKSRLLSDRFSAERPKGSFSTLEIQRTEQGDSAMYLCASSRGGLANSYNEQFFGPGTRLTVL.

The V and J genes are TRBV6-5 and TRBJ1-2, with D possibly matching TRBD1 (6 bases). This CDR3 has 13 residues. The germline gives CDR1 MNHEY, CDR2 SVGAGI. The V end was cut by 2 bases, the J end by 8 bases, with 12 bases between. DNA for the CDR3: TGTGCCAGCAGTTACGGGACAACGGGGGGCTACACCTTC. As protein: CASSYGTTGGYTF.

The CDR3 DNA follows: TGTGCCAGCAGCTTAGTCGCCCTAGCGGGAGGCATCACAGATACGCAGTATTTT. This sequence encodes CASSLVALAGGITDTQYF. The gene calls are TRBV11-3 and TRBJ2-3; 11 bases are a match to TRBD2. From germline, CDR1 is SGHNT and CDR2 YENEEA. The CDR3 length is 18 residues. The J segment lost 2 bases and the V segment lost 1 base, leaving 8 bases of the junction unmatched.

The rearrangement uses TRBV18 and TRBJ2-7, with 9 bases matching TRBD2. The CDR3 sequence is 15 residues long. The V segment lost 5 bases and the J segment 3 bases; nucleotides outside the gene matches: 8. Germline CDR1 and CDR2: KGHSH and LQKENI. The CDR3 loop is CASSSQREAHYEQYF. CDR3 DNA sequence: TGTGCCAGCTCATCGCAGCGGGAGGCACACTACGAGCAGTACTTC. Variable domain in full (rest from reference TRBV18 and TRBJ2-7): NAGVMQNPRHLVRRRGQEARLRCSPMKGHSHVYWYRQLPEEGLKFMVYLQKENIIDESGMPKERFSAEFPKEGPSILRIQQVVRGDSAAYFCASSSQREAHYEQYFGPGTRLTVT.

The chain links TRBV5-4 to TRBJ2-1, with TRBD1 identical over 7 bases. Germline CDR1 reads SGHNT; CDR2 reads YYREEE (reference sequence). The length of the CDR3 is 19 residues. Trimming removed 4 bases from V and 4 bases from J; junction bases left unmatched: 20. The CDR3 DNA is TGTGCCAGCAGCCAGTCACCTTTTCCCGGGACAGAGAATTACAATGAGCAGTTCTTC. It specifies CASSQSPFPGTENYNEQFF.

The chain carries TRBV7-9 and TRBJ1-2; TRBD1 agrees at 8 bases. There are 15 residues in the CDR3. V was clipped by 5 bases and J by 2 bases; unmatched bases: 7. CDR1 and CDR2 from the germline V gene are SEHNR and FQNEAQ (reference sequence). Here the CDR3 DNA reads TGTGCCAGCAGCCCGGACAGGGCCTTCAACTATGGCTACACCTTC. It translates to CASSPDRAFNYGYTF. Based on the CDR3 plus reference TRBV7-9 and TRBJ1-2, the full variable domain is DTGVSQNPRHKITKRGQNVTFRCDPISEHNRLYWYRQTLGQGPEFLTYFQNEAQLEKSRLLSDRFSAERPKGSFSTLEIQRTEQGDSAMYLCASSPDRAFNYGYTFGSGTRLTVV.

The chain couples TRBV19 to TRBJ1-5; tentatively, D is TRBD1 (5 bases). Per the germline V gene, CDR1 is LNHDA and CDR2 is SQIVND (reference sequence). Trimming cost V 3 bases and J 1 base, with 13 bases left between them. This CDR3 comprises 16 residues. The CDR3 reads CASSMKWQGSNQPQHF. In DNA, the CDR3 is TGTGCCAGTAGTATGAAGTGGCAGGGAAGCAATCAGCCCCAGCATTTT.

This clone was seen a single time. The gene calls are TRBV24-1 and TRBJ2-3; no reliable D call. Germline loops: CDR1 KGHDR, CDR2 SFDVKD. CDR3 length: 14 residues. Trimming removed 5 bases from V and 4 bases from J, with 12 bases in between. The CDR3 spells CATSGTPAPDTQYF. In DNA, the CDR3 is TGTGCCACCAGTGGTACCCCAGCGCCAGATACGCAGTATTTT.